The present T cell receptor beta chain was sequenced within a study of CD8+CD57+ T cells in acquired aplastic anemia. In the study overall: DNA from sorted CD4+ and CD8+ cells averaged roughly 3.4 ug. Regarding the study as a whole: The study identified almost 30 CD8+ CDR3 sequences shared by patients and controls.

This clonotype was observed a few times. The antigen is unknown. TCR beta VDJ and CDR3 were profiled, and genomic DNA was the template. Each CDR3 protein gets one entry after TCRdb re-called the reads with MiXCR. This table has about 290,000 distinct CDR3 sequences, 56% appearing once. Individuals selected for sequencing had exhibited CD8+CD57+ cell expansion on flow cytometry. No therapy had been given to the patients at the time of blood sampling. V lost 8 bases and J 0 bases, leaving 10 bases between the germline ends. This CDR3 is 13 amino acids long. Per germline, CDR1 MGHDK and CDR2 SYGVNS. Sequencing was performed on sorted CD4+, CD8+, or CD8+CD57+ T cells (not recorded which) from PBMCs. This TCR came from a human donor with aplastic anemia. This sequence joins TRBV25-1 and TRBJ1-1; no definite D call. DNA for the CDR3: TGTGCCAGCTCAGAGTCCCTGAACACTGAAGCTTTCTTT. It is translated as CASSESLNTEAFF. Full variable domain (rest looked up from reference TRBV25-1 and TRBJ1-1): EADIYQTPRYLVIGTGKKITLECSQTMGHDKMYWYQQDPGMELHLIHYSYGVNSTEKGDLSSESTVSRIRTEHFPLTLESARPSHTSQYLCASSESLNTEAFFGQGTRLTVV.